This T cell receptor beta chain derives from a study of Ad26.COV2.S vaccination and SARS-CoV-2 variants. Whole-study context: Once, or twice with 56 days between doses, Ad26.COV2.S was given intramuscularly. Findings of the study overall: Vaccinees reportedly had broad spike-specific CD8+ and CD4+ T cell responses.

This table comes from immunoSEQ multiplex PCR, and its TCRdb copy is limited to in-frame clones, with some not included. Of more than 300,000 clones in the sample, about 82% were seen once. Concerning this clone: Its target is not known.

There are 11 residues in the CDR3. The ends lost 3 bases at V and 7 bases at J; junction bases unmatched: 2. The germline V gene encodes CDR1 DFQATT and CDR2 SNEGSKA (reference sequence). The treatment: around 19 received Ad26.COV2.S at low or high dose, single or two shots; five or six received placebo; per-sample allocation not given. The study sampled participants on day 63 after the first vaccine or placebo injection. At a Boston site, the person donating was an adult of 18-55 years. V usage is TRBV20-1 and J usage is TRBJ2-5; TRBD2 matches 7 bases. The clonotype was recovered from a person aged 18-65 years who received the Ad26.COV2.S COVID-19 vaccine or a placebo. The sequencing here drew on peripheral blood, taken in a trial of Ad26.COV2.S vaccine versus placebo. CDR3 residues: CSARPGGTQYF. DNA of the CDR3: TGCAGTGCTAGGCCGGGGGGGACCCAGTACTTC.